Given below is one TCR beta chain in context. Its antigen is unknown. As defined, naive CD8 cells were CD45RO-negative and positively selected for CCR7, with terminally differentiated effector memory CD45RA+ cells excluded. The sample comes from a study of shared clonotypes between healthy human individuals. Background on the study: Plates per donor: three CD4 naive, three CD4 memory, two CD8 naive, one CD8 memory. Broader study findings: Represented diversity (both genetic and exposure-history) was limited by the small number of donors. Generation of non-shared clonotypes was less probable than generation of clonotypes shared by all four donors.

Sorted-subset replicate PCR reactions were performed with around 210 ng DNA, corresponding to tens of thousands of T cell genomes. The protocol was immunoSEQ multiplex PCR, while the TCRdb copy is restricted to in-frame clones and leaves out a portion. Of around 2,000,000 clones listed, roughly 94% were seen once; the top ten hold 0.9% to 1.5%. The TCR originated in a young man in good health. The specimen sequenced was naive CD8+ T cells sorted from blood.

The CDR3 bases are TGCGCCAGCAGTCAGGGACTAGCGGGACTACCTCCCTCCTACGAGCAGTACTTC. Protein: CASSQGLAGLPPSYEQYF. The V and J genes are TRBV23-1 and TRBJ2-7; 13 bases fit TRBD2. TRBV23-1 is noted as an ORF with a role that remains uncertain. The CDR3 has 18 residues. V shed 3 bases, J shed 0 bases, and the junction held 8 bases outside the gene matches.